A single T cell receptor (beta chain) is shown here with its context. This sample was taken from a study of blood T cell repertoires in COVID-19. Study context: The United States, Italy and Spain were the sources of the acute and convalescent COVID-19 samples.

V shed 6 bases, J shed 4 bases, and the junction held 1 base outside the gene matches. The CDR3 runs 14 residues. Germline-derived CDR1 and CDR2 are SNHLY and FYNNEI. TCRdb's table, derived via immunoSEQ multiplex PCR, lists solely in-frame clones and lacks some. The sample includes some 200,000 clones, roughly 92% of them seen just once. Source material: peripheral blood. The sequence came from a man aged 25 to 45 with COVID-19, enrolled during active disease. The gene calls are TRBV2 and TRBJ2-5, with 14 bases that match TRBD2. The CDR3 region is CASRTSGGVETQYF. The CDR3 DNA is TGTGCCAGCAGGACTAGCGGGGGGGTAGAGACCCAGTACTTC.